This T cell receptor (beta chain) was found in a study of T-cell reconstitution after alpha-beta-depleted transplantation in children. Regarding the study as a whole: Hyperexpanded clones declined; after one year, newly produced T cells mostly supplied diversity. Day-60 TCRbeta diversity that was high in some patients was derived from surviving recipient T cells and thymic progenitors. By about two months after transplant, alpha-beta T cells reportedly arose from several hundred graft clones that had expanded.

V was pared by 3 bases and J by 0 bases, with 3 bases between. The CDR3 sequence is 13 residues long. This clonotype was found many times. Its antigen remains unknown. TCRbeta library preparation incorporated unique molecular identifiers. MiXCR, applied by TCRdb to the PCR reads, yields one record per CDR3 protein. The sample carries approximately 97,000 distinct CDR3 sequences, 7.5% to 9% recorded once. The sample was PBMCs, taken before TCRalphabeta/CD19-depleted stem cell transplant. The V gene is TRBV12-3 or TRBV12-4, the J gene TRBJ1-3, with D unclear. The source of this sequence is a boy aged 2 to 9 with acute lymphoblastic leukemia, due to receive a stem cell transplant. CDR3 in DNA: TGTGCCAGCAGTTTGACCTCTGGAAACACCATATATTTT. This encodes CASSLTSGNTIYF.